This TCR beta chain was obtained from a study of blood T cell repertoires in COVID-19. Study details: The United States, Italy and Spain provided the acute and convalescent COVID-19 samples. T cells, B-cell-depleted T cells, or PBMCs supplied cDNA or gDNA.

The junction had 6 bases not matched to a gene; V was cut back by 6 bases and J by 7 bases. CDR3 length: 11 amino acids. CDR1 is SQVTM, CDR2 ANQGSEA, per germline. Per the original data handling: Reference gene primer amplification in the assay estimated nucleated cell counts. Repertoires were generated with immunoSEQ multiplex PCR, while TCRdb's copy carries only in-frame clones and drops some. From that table come the V and J calls and clone size; the DNA was used to work out D and trimming. The data show roughly 50,000 clones, 65% to 90% seen once. Input material: peripheral blood. The TCR was taken from a human donor in a cohort sampled during active COVID-19. This sequence joins TRBV29-1 and TRBJ2-7; 7 nucleotides match TRBD2. The CDR3 is CSVALAWEQYF. CDR3 nucleotide sequence: TGCAGCGTCGCACTAGCGTGGGAGCAGTACTTC.